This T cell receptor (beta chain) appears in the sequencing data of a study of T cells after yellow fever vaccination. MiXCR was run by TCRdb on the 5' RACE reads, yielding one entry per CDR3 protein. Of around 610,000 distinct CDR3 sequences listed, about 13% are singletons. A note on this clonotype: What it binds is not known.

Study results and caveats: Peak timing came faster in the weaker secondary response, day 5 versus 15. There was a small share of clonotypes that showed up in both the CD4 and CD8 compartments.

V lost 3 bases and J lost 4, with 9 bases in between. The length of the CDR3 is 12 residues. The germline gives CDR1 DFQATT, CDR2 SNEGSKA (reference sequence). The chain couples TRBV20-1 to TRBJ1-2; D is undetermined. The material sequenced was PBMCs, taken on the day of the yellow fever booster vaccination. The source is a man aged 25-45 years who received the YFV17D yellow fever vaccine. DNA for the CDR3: TGCAGTGCTAGCCGGAGGCTCTATGGCTACACCTTC. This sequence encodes CSASRRLYGYTF.